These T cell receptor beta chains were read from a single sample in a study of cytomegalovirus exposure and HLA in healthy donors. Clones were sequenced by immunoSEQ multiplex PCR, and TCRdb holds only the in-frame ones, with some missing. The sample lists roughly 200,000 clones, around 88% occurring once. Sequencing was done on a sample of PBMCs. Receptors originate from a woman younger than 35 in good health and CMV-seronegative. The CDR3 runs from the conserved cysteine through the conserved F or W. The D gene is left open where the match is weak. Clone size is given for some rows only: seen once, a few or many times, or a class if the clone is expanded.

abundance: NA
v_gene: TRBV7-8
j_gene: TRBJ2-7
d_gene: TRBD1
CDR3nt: TGTGCCAGCAGCTTATCTGGACAGGGGGCTGAGGAGCAGTACTTC
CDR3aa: CASSLSGQGAEEQYF

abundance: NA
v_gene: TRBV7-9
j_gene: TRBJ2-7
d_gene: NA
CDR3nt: TGTGCCAGCAGCCCCTTCGGGACCTACGAGCAGTACTTC
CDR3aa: CASSPFGTYEQYF

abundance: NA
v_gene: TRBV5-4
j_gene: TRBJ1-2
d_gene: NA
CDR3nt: TGTGCCAGCAGCAGCACCGACTTCCCAAGAGGGGGCTACACCTTC
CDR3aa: CASSSTDFPRGGYTF

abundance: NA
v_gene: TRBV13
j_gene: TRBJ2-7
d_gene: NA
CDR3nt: TGTGCCAGCAGCCAACAGAGCCACTACGAGCAGTACTTC
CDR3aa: CASSQQSHYEQYF

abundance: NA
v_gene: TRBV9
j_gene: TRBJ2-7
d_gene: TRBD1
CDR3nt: TGTGCCAGCAGCTTTCGAGGGACAGGTGGCTACGAGCAGTACTTC
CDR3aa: CASSFRGTGGYEQYF

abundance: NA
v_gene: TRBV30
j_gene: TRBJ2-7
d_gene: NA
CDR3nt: TGTGCCTGGAGAGTTAACCAGGGCCACGAGCAGTACTTC
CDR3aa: CAWRVNQGHEQYF

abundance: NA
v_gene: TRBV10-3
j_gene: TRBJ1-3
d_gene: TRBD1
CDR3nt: TGTGCCATCAGGGGACAGGCGACGATCTCTGGAAACACCATATATTTT
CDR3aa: CAIRGQATISGNTIYF

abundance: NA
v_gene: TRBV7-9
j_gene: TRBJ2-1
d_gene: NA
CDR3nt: TGTGCCAGCAGCTTAGGACAGGATTACAATGAGCAGTTCTTC
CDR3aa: CASSLGQDYNEQFF

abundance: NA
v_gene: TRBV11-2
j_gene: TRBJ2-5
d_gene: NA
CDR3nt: TGTGCCAGCAGCTTCCGTAGGACGGGGGAGACCCAGTACTTC
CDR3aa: CASSFRRTGETQYF

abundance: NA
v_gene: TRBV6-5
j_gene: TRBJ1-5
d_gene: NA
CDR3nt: TGTGCCAGCAGACTCGATTATAGCAATCAGCCCCAGCATTTT
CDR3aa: CASRLDYSNQPQHF

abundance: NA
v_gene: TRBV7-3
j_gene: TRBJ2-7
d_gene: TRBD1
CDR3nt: TGTGCCAGCAGCTATGGACAGGGAGGTGCCTACGAGCAGTACTTC
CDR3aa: CASSYGQGGAYEQYF

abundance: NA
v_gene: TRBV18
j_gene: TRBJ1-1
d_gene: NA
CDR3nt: TGTGCCAGCTCATACTCGCCCGGCGACGGGGCTGAAGCTTTCTTT
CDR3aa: CASSYSPGDGAEAFF

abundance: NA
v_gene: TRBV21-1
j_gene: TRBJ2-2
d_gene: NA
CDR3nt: TGTGCCAGCAGCAAAGCTAGCGGGGGCGGGGAGCTGTTTTTT
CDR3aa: CASSKASGGGELFF

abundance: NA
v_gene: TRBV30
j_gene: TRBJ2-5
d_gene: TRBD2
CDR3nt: TGTGCCTGGAGTGTAGGAGCGGGAGGGTCCACGGAGACCCAGTACTTC
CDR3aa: CAWSVGAGGSTETQYF

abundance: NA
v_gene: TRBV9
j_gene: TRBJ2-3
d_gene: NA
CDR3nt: TGTGCCAGCAGCGCCGCCACGAGACCTATCAGGACTGATACGCAGTATTTT
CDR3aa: CASSAATRPIRTDTQYF

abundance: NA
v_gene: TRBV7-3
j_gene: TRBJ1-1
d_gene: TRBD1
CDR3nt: TGTGCCAGCAGCTTCTCAGGGGGCAGCACTGAAGCTTTCTTT
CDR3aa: CASSFSGGSTEAFF

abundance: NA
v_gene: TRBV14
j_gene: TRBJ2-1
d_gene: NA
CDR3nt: TGTGCCAGCAGCCAAGATTGGCCCTACAATGAGCAGTTCTTC
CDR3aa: CASSQDWPYNEQFF

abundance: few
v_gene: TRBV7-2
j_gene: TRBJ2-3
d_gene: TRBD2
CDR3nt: TGTGCCAGCAGCTTAGGGGGACTAGCGGGGGGCCTCACAGATACGCAGTATTTT
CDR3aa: CASSLGGLAGGLTDTQYF

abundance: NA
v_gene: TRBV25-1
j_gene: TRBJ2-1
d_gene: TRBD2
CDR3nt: TGTGCCAGCAGTGGACTAGCGGGAGACAATGAGCAGTTCTTC
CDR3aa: CASSGLAGDNEQFF

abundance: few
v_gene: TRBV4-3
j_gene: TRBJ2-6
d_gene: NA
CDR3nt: TGCGCCAGCAGCCTAGCTTTAGTCTCTGGGGCCAACGTCCTGACTTTC
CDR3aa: CASSLALVSGANVLTF

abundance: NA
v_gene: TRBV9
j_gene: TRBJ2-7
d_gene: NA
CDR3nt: TGTGCCAGCAGCGTGGGCCTGTCGGTTCTGTACGAGCAGTACTTC
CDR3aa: CASSVGLSVLYEQYF

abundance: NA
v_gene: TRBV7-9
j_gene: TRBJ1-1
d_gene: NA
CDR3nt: TGTGCCAGCAGCACAAGTGAAGCTTTCTTT
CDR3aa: CASSTSEAFF

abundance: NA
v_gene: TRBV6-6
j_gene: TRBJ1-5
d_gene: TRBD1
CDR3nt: TGTGCCAGCAGTGACAGGGATCAGCCCCAGCATTTT
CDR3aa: CASSDRDQPQHF

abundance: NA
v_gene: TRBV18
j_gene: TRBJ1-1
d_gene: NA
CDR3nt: TGTGCCAGCTCACCGTCCCCACTTAACACTGAAGCTTTCTTT
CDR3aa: CASSPSPLNTEAFF

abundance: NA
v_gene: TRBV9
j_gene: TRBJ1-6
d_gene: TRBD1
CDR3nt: TGTGCCAGCGGAAGACAGGGTTTAGGTTCACCCCTCCACTTT
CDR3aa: CASGRQGLGSPLHF

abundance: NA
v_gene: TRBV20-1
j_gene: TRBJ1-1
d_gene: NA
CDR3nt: TGCAGTGCTGGGAGGGACACTGAAGCTTTCTTT
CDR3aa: CSAGRDTEAFF

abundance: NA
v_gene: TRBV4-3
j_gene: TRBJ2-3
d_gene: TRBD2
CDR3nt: TGCGCCAGCAGCCAAGAGGGACTAGCGGGGACAGATACGCAGTATTTT
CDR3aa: CASSQEGLAGTDTQYF

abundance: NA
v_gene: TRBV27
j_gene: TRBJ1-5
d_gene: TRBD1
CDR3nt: TGTGCCAGCAGCCGGGACAGGGAAGATCAGCCCCAGCATTTT
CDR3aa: CASSRDREDQPQHF

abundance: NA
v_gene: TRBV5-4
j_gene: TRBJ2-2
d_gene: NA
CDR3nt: TGTGCCAGCAGCTTGGGGGGGCCCGGGGAGCTGTTTTTT
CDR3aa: CASSLGGPGELFF

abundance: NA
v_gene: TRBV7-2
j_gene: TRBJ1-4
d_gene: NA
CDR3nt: TGTGCCAGCAGCCCGAGGGCGGATTCAAAACTGTTTTTT
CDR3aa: CASSPRADSKLFF

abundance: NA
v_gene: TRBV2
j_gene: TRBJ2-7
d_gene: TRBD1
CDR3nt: TGTGCCAGCAGTGATCAGGGTTGGGACAGATCCTACGAGCAGTACTTC
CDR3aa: CASSDQGWDRSYEQYF

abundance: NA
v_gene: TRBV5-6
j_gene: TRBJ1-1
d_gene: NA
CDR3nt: TGTGCCAGCAGTTTAGCAGGGACTCTCAGACTCCCACCCACTGAAGCTTTCTTT
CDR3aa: CASSLAGTLRLPPTEAFF

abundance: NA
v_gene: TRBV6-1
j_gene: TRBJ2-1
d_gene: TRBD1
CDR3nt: TGTGCCAGCAGTGAAGCGGCCCCCTGGGACAGGCTATCCTACAATGAGCAGTTCTTC
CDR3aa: CASSEAAPWDRLSYNEQFF

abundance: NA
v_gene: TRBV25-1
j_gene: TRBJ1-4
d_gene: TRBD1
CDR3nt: TGTGCCAGCAGTGACGAACAGGGGGGAAATGAAAAACTGTTTTTT
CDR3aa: CASSDEQGGNEKLFF

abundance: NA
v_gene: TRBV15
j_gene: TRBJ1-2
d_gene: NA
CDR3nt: TGTGCCACCAGCAAGTTAGCAGGGTCCCCTAACTATGGCTACACCTTC
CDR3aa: CATSKLAGSPNYGYTF

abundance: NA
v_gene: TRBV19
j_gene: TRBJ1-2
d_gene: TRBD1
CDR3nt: TGTGCCAGTACTCACCTAATCCGGGACAGGGCTATAGGCTACACCTTC
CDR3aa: CASTHLIRDRAIGYTF

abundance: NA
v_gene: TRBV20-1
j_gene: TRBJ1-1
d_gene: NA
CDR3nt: TGCAGTGAATCTCTCGGCACTGAAGCTTTCTTT
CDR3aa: CSESLGTEAFF

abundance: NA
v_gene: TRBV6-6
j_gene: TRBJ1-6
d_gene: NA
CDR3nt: TGTGCCAGCAGTTTTGACAGCATGGGAGGATCACCCCTCCACTTT
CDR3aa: CASSFDSMGGSPLHF

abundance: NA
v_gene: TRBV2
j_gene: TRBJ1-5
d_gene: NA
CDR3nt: TGTGCCAGCAGTGCGCAGAGCAATCAGCCCCAGCATTTT
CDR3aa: CASSAQSNQPQHF

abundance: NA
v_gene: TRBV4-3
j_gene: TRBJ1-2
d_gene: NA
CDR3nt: TGCGCCAGCAGCCAAGGGGGGGAGGGGACAAGGGGCTACACCTTC
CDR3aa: CASSQGGEGTRGYTF

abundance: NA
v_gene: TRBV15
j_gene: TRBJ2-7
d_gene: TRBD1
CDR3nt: TGTGCCACCAGCAGAGCGCGGGACAGGGGCTACGAGCAGTACTTC
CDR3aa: CATSRARDRGYEQYF

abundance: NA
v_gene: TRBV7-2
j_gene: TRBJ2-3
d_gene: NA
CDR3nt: TGTGCCAGCAGCTTGGATTACTACACAGATACGCAGTATTTT
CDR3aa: CASSLDYYTDTQYF

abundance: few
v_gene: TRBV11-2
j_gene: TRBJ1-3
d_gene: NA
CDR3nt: TGTGCCAGCAGCTTACATTTCGGAAACACCATATATTTT
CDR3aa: CASSLHFGNTIYF

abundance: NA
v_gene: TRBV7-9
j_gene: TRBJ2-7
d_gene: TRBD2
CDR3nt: TGTGCCAGCAGCCCCAACCTAGCGGGGCTTACCTACGAGCAGTACTTC
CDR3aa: CASSPNLAGLTYEQYF

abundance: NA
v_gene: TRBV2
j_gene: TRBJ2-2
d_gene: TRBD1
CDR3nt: TGTGCCAGCAGAGGACAGGCTCCCACCGGGGAGCTGTTTTTT
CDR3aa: CASRGQAPTGELFF

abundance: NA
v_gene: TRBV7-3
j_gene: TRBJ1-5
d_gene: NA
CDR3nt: TGTGCCAGCAGCTTAGGTCGGTATCAGCCCCAGCATTTT
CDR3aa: CASSLGRYQPQHF

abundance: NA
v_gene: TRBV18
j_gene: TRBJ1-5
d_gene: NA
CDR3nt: TGTGCCAGCTCACCTCAGGGGACCGGCAATCAGCCCCAGCATTTT
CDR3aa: CASSPQGTGNQPQHF

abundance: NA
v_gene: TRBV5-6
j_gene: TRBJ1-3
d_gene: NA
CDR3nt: TGTGCCAGCAGCTCTGCCGGGACAAAAACTGGAAACACCATATATTTT
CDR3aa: CASSSAGTKTGNTIYF

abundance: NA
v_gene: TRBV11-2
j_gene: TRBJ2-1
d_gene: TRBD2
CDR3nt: TGTGCCAGCAGCTCGTATTTAGCGGGACCATACAATCGGCAGTTCTTC
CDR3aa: CASSSYLAGPYNRQFF

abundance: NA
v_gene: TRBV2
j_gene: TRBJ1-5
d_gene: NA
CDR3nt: TGTGCCAGCAGAGGGACTCCGCCTCAGCCCCAGCATTTT
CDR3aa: CASRGTPPQPQHF

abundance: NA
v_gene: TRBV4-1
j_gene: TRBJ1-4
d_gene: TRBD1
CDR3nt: TGCGCCAGCAGCATAAGACAGGGACCTAATGAAAAACTGTTTTTT
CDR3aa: CASSIRQGPNEKLFF

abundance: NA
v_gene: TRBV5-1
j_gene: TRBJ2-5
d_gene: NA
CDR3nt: TGCGCCAGCAGCTTAGGCGGGGCGTACCAAGAGACCCAGTACTTC
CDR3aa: CASSLGGAYQETQYF

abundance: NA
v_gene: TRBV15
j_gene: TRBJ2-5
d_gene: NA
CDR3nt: TGTGCCACCAGCAGCCTCGACAGCAAGTACCAAGAGACCCAGTACTTC
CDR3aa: CATSSLDSKYQETQYF

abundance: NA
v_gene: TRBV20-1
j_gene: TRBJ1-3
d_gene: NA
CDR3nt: TGCAGTGGTTACTCTGGAAACACCATATATTTT
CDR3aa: CSGYSGNTIYF

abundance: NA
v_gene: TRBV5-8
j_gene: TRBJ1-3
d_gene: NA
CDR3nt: TGTGCCAGCAGCTGGGAACGGGACATCGACTCTGGAAACACCATATATTTT
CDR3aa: CASSWERDIDSGNTIYF

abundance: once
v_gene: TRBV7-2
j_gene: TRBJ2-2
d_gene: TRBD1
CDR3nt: TGTGCCAGCAGCTGGCAGGGACAGACGAACACCGGGGAGCTGTTTTTT
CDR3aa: CASSWQGQTNTGELFF

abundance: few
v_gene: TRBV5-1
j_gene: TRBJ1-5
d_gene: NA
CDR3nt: TGCGCCAGCAGCCTGGTACCAGGGCCAAATCAGCCCCAGCATTTT
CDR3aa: CASSLVPGPNQPQHF

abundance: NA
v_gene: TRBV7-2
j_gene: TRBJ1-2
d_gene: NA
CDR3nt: TGTGCCAGCAACCGAAGGGCAGGGGCTGAGCTGTATGGCTACACCTTC
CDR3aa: CASNRRAGAELYGYTF

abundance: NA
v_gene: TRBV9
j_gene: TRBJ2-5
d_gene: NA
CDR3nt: TGTGCCAGCAGCGAGACAGGAAGTGTTGGGGCCCAGTACTTC
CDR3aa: CASSETGSVGAQYF

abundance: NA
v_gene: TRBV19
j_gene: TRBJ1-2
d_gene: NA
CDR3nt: TGTGCCAGTAGTAGAGCTAACTATGGCTACACCTTC
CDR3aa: CASSRANYGYTF